A single T cell receptor beta chain is shown here with its context. Original data processing: Reference gene primers were amplified, and this amplification served to estimate nucleated cell counts. TCRdb's table, derived via immunoSEQ multiplex PCR, lists solely in-frame clones and lacks some. V and J calls and clone size follow that table, whereas D and trimming were derived from the DNA. The sample lists some 26,000 clones, 70% to 90% seen once, with 8.8% in the top ten. CDR1 is SQVTM, CDR2 ANQGSEA, per germline. The CDR3 spans 13 residues. The V end lost 4 bases, the J end lost 5 bases, and 14 bases lay between the germline ends. This sample stems from a study of blood T cell repertoires in COVID-19. Study context: Collection of acute and convalescent COVID-19 samples took place in the United States, Italy and Spain. T cells, B-cell-depleted T cells, or PBMCs provided the cDNA or gDNA that served as material.

The sample comprised peripheral blood. The chain combines TRBV29-1 with TRBJ1-1; maybe TRBD1 (5 bases). The sequence came from a human donor with active COVID-19. The donor label of this sample is uncertain. CDR3 loop: CSVALRGGTEAFF. Written as DNA, the CDR3 is TGCAGCGTTGCTCTCCGCGGGGGAACTGAAGCTTTCTTT.